The source of this T cell receptor (beta chain) is a study of blood T cells in healthy people across ages. Using a J-beta primer mix together with a sample-barcoded 5' primer, a second PCR was run for about 6 to 12 cycles. TCRdb processed the 5' RACE reads anew with MiXCR; each CDR3 protein has one entry. The sample has some 760,000 distinct CDR3 sequences, more than 20% seen once. Study-wide findings and caveats: Naive CD4+ cell counts and diversity both ran higher in long-lived than in aged donors.

The V gene lost 0 bases and the J gene lost 7 bases, with 17 bases spanning the gap. Germline CDR1 is SGHRS and CDR2 is YFSETQ. This CDR3 comprises 16 residues. The sample holds a few counts of this clonotype. Its antigen is not known. This sample also belongs to another study, concerning T cells of mothers and their children. From that study: Unrelated mother-child pairs always had slightly, but never significantly, lower normalized overlap than related pairs.

Material for sequencing was blood. This receptor was obtained from a boy aged 5-17 years in good health. The V and J genes are TRBV5-1 and TRBJ1-3; D is undetermined. The CDR3 is CASSLDSLVLPNTIYF. The DNA for the CDR3 is TGCGCCAGCAGCTTGGATTCATTGGTACTACCGAACACCATATATTTT. The whole variable domain, remainder taken from reference TRBV5-1 and TRBJ1-3, is KAGVTQTPRYLIKTRGQQVTLSCSPISGHRSVSWYQQTPGQGLQFLFEYFSETQRNKGNFPGRFSGRQFSNSRSEMNVSTLELGDSALYLCASSLDSLVLPNTIYFGEGSWLTVV.